The present T cell receptor (beta chain) was sequenced within a study of T cell repertoires in cytomegalovirus infection (dated 2019 in TCRdb). Turning to the overall study: Because public TCR beta signatures pointed to carriage of CMV infection together with the matching HLA type, the HLA type of each donor mattered for the analysis.

The instrument was an Illumina HiSeq 1500. Using fastp trimming at Q25 and MiXCR clonotype assembly, TCRdb reanalyzed the public sequencing data and kept in-frame beta chains. CDR3 protein sequences are deduplicated, and each keeps its most common genes and DNA. Counted in this sample were approximately 320,000 distinct CDR3 sequences; 9% to 9.5% of them appeared once. The ten biggest clones cover approximately 4.5% of the sample. CDR1 and CDR2, per the germline V gene (reference sequence), are LNHDA and SQIVND. Trimming takes 7 bases from V and 4 bases from J, and the germline ends sit 23 bases apart. CDR3 length: 17 amino acids, cysteine to phenylalanine. Only the CDR3 portion is preserved as DNA: 51 bases, with reading frame beginning at the first base. Note on this clonotype: The antigen it binds to is not known. Base-call qualities are not available, and no considerably larger clone is one nucleotide away.

Here is what the overall study found, with its caveats: In both this cohort and an independent roughly 350-donor cohort, the cumulative frequency of public TCR beta family members distinguished carriers of CMV infection plus the relevant HLA type. The ex vivo response was dominated by HLA-C-restricted CMV-specific TCR beta clonotypes, and the single most frequent clonotype in two of eight donors was supplied by these HLA-C-restricted clonotypes.

The chain is encoded by TRBV19 joined to TRBJ2-4; the D gene is perhaps TRBD1 or TRBD2, as each covers 5 bases. The sequence came from a human donor in good health (CMV status not recorded). Some clones in this sample may be carry-over from other donors' samples. Sequenced material: PBMCs. The sequenced DNA is TGTGCCAGTACCCTACCGGGACCCAATCCAGCTAAAAACATTCAGTACTTC. This translates into CASTLPGPNPAKNIQYF.